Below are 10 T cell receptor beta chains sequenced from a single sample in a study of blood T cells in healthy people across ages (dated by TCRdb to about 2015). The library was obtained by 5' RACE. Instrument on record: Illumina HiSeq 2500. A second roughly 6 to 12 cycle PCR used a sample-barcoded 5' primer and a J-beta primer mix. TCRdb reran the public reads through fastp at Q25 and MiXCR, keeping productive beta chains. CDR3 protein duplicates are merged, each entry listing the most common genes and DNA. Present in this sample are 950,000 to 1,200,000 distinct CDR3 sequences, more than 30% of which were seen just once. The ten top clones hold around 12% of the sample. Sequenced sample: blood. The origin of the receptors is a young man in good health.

The CDR3 protein is CASSFKPGDNSPLHF. The DNA for the CDR3 is TGCGCCAGCAGCTTTAAACCGGGTGATAATTCACCCCTCCACTTT. The chain is built from TRBV5-1 and TRBJ1-6; unclear D gene. The V gene lost 2 bases and the J gene lost 5 bases, with 11 bases spanning the gap. The CDR3 runs 15 residues. The germline CDR1 and CDR2 sequences are SGHRS and YFSETQ.

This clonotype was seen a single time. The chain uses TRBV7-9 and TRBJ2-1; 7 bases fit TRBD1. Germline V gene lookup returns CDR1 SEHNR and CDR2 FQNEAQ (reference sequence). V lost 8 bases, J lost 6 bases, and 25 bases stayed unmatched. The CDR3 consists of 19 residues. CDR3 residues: CASPTREGARILSPNEQFF. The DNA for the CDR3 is TGTGCCAGCCCCACGCGTGAGGGGGCTCGAATCCTCTCGCCCAATGAGCAGTTCTTC.

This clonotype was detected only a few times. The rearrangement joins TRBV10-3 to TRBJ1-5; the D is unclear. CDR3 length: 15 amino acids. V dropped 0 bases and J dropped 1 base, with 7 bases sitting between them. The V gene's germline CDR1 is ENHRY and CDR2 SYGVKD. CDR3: CAISESPDSNQPQHF. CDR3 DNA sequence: TGTGCCATCAGTGAGTCCCCGGACAGCAATCAGCCCCAGCATTTT.

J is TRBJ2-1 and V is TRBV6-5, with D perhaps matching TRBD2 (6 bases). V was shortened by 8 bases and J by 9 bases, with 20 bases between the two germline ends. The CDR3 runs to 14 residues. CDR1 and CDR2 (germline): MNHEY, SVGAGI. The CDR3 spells CASSGTGEDTEQFF. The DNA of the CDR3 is TGTGCCAGCTCGGGGACGGGAGAAGACACTGAGCAGTTCTTC.

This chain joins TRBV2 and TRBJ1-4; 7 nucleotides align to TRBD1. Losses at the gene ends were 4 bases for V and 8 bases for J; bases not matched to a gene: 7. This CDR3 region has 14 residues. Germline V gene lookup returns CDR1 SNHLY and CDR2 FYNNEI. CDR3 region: CASSVTGNLEKLFF. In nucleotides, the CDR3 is TGTGCCAGCAGTGTGACAGGGAATTTGGAAAAACTGTTTTTT.

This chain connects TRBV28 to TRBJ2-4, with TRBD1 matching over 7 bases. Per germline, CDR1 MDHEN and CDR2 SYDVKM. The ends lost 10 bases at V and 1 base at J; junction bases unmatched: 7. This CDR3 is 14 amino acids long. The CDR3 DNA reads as TGTGCCACCCGACAGGGAAGTGCCAAAAACATTCAGTACTTC. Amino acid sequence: CATRQGSAKNIQYF. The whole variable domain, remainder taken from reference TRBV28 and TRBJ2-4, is DVKVTQSSRYLVKRTGEKVFLECVQDMDHENMFWYRQDPGLGLRLIYFSYDVKMKEKGDIPEGYSVSREKKERFSLILESASTNQTSMYLCATRQGSAKNIQYFGAGTRLSVL.

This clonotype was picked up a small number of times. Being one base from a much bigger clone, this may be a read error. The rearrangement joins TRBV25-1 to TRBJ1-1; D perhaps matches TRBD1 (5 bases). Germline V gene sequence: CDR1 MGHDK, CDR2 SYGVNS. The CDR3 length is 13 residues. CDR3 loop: CACSGGGDTEAFF. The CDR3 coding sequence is TGTGCCTGCAGTGGGGGAGGCGACACTGAAGCTTTCTTT. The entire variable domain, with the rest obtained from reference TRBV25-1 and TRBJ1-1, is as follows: EADIYQTPRYLVIGTGKKITLECSQTMGHDKMYWYQQDPGMELHLIHYSYGVNSTEKGDLSSESTVSRIRTEHFPLTLESARPSHTSQYLCACSGGGDTEAFFGQGTRLTVV.

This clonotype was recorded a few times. The DNA of the CDR3 is TGTGCCAGCAGGCCACACCCGGGTCTCGGGAGGACTGAAGCTTTCTTT. It yields the protein CASRPHPGLGRTEAFF. The chain employs TRBV28 and TRBJ1-1; D is unclear. Trimming stripped 6 bases from V and 5 bases from J, with 22 bases between. The CDR3 is made up of 16 amino acids. Per the germline V gene, CDR1 is MDHEN and CDR2 is SYDVKM.

CDR3 sequence: CASSEYGGGYNEQFF. The CDR3 bases are TGTGCCAGCAGTGAATACGGGGGGGGGTACAATGAGCAGTTCTTC. The chain couples TRBV25-1 to TRBJ2-1; 8 nucleotides line up with TRBD2. In germline, CDR1 is MGHDK, CDR2 SYGVNS. V shed 0 bases, J shed 4 bases, and the junction held 2 bases outside the gene matches. The CDR3 has 15 amino acids. Combining the CDR3 with reference TRBV25-1 and TRBJ2-1 gives the whole variable domain EADIYQTPRYLVIGTGKKITLECSQTMGHDKMYWYQQDPGMELHLIHYSYGVNSTEKGDLSSESTVSRIRTEHFPLTLESARPSHTSQYLCASSEYGGGYNEQFFGPGTRLTVL.

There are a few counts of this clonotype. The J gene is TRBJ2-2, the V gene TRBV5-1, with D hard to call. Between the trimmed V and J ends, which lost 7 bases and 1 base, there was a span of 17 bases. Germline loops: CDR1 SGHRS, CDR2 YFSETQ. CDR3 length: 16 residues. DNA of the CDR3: TGCGCCAGCGAATCAAGCCCCGCACAGAACACCGGGGAGCTGTTTTTT. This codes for CASESSPAQNTGELFF.